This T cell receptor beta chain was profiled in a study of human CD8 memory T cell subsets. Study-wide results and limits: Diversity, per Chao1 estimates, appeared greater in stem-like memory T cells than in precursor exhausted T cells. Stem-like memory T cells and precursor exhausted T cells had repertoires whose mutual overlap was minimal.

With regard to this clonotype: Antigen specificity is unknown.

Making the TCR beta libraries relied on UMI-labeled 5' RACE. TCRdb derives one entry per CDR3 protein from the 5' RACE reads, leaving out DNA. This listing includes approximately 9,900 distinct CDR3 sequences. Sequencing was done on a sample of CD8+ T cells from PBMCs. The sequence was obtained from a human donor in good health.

CDR3 region: CSADREDTGELFF. This chain connects TRBV20-1 to TRBJ2-2; TCRdb lists TRBD1, though no DNA is available to test this call. CDR3 length equals 13 residues. The germline gives CDR1 DFQATT, CDR2 SNEGSKA (reference sequence).